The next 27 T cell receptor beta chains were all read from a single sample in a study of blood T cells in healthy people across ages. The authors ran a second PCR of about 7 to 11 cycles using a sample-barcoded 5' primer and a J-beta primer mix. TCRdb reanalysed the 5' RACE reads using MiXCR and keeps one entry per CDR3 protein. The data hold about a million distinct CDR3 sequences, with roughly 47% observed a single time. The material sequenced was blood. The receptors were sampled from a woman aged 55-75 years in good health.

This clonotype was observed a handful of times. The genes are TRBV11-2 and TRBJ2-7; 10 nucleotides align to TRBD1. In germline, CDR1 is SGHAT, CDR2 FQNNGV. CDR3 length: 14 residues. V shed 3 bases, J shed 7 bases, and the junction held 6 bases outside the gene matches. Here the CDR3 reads CASSFRTGGNEQYF. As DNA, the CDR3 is TGTGCCAGCAGCTTCAGGACAGGGGGTAATGAGCAGTACTTC.

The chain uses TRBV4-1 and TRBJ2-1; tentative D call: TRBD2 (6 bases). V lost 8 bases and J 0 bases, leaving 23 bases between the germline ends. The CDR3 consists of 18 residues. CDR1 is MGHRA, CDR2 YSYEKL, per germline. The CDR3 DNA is TGCGCCAGCTCGTCCCATAACGCGGGGTCCTCCTCCTACAATGAGCAGTTCTTC. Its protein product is CASSSHNAGSSSYNEQFF.

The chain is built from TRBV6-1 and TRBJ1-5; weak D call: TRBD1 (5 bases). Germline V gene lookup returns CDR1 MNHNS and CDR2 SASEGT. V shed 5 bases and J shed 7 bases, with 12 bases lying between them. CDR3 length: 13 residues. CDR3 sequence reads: CASSMTAKQPQHF. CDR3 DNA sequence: TGTGCCAGCAGTATGACAGCCAAGCAGCCCCAGCATTTT.

The CDR3 DNA follows: TGCAGTGCTAGGCCCTCCTGGGCTAGCGGGGTCTACGAGCAGTACTTC. This sequence encodes CSARPSWASGVYEQYF. The V and J genes are TRBV20-1 and TRBJ2-5, with 9 positions matching TRBD2. The DNA matches TRBJ2-7 better at its end, which makes the J call doubtful. Looked up from germline, CDR1 is DFQATT and CDR2 is SNEGSKA (reference sequence). The length of the CDR3 is 16 residues.

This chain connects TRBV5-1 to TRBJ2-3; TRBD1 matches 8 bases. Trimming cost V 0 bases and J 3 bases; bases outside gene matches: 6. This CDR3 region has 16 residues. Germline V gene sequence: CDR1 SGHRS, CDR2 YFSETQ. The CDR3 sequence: CASSLGSGGQTDTQYF. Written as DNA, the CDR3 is TGCGCCAGCAGCTTGGGGTCAGGGGGCCAGACAGATACGCAGTATTTT. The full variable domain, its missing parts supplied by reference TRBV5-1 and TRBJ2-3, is KAGVTQTPRYLIKTRGQQVTLSCSPISGHRSVSWYQQTPGQGLQFLFEYFSETQRNKGNFPGRFSGRQFSNSRSEMNVSTLELGDSALYLCASSLGSGGQTDTQYFGPGTRLTVL.

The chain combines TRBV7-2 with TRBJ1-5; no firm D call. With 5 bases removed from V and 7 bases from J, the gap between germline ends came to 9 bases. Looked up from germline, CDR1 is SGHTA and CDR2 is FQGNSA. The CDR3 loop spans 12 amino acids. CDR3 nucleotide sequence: TGTGCCAGCAGCCAGCCCAACCAGCCCCAGCATTTT. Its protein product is CASSQPNQPQHF.

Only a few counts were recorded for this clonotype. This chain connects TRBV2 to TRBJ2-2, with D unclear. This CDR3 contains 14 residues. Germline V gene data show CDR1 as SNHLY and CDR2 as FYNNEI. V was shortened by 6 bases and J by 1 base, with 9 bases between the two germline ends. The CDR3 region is CASRSSRNTGELFF. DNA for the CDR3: TGTGCCAGCAGGTCGAGTCGGAACACCGGGGAGCTGTTTTTT.

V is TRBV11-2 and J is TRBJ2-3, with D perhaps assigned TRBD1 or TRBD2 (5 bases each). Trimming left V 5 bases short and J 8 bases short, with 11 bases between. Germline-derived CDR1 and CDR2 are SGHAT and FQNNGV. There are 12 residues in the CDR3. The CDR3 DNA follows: TGTGCCAGCAGCCCAGGGAGAAGTACGCAGTATTTT. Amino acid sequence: CASSPGRSTQYF.

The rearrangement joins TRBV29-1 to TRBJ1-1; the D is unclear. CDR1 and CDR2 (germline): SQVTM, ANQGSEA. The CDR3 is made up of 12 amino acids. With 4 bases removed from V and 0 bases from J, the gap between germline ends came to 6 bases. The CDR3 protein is CSVGILNTEAFF. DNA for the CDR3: TGCAGCGTTGGGATTCTGAACACTGAAGCTTTCTTT.

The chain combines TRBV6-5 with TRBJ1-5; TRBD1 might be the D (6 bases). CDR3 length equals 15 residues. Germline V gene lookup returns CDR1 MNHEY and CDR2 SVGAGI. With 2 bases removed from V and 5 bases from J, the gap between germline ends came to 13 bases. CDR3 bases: TGTGCCAGCAGTTACGGGGGAGGGGGACATCAGCCCCAGCATTTT. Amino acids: CASSYGGGGHQPQHF.

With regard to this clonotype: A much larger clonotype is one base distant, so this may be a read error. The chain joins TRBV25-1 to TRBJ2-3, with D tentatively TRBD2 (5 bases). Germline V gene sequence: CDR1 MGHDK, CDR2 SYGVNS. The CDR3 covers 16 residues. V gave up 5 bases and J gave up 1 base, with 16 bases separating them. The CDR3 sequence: CASSTTRGLRTDTQYF. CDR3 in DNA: TGTGCCAGCAGTACTACCCGAGGACTCCGCACAGATACGCAGTATTTT.

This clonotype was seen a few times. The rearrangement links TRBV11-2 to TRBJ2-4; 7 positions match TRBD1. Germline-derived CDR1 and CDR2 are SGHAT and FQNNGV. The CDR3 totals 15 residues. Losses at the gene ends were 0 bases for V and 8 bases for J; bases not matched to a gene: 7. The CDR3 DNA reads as TGTGCCAGCAGCTTAGACCCGACAGGGTTCTACATTCAGTACTTC. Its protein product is CASSLDPTGFYIQYF.

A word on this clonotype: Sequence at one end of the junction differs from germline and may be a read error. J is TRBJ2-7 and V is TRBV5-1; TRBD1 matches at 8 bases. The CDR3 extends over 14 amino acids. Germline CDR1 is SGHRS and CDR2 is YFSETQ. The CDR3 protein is CASNGQGTAYKQYF. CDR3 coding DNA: TGCGCCAGCAACGGACAGGGAACCGCCTACAAGCAGTACTTC.

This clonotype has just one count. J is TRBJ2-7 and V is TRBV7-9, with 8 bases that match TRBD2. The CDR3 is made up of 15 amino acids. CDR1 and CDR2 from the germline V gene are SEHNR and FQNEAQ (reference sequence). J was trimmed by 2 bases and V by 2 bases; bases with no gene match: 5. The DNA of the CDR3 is TGTGCCAGCAGCTTACAAACTAGCGGCGCCTACGAGCAGTACTTC. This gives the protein CASSLQTSGAYEQYF.

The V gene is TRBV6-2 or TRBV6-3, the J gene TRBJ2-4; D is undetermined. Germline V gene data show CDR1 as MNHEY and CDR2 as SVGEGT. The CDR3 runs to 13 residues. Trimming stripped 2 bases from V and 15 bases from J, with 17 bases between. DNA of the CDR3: TGTGCCAGCAGTTACGGCCTATCCTACGAGCCGTACTTC. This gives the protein CASSYGLSYEPYF.

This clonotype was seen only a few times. This chain's CDR3 is CASSQLATHEQYF. CDR3 nucleotides: TGCGCCAGCAGCCAACTAGCTACCCACGAGCAGTACTTC. This chain joins TRBV4-1 and TRBJ2-7, with D possibly being TRBD2 (5 bases). Germline CDR1 MGHRA, CDR2 YSYEKL. With 2 bases removed from V and 5 bases from J, the gap between germline ends came to 10 bases. The CDR3 sequence is 13 residues long.

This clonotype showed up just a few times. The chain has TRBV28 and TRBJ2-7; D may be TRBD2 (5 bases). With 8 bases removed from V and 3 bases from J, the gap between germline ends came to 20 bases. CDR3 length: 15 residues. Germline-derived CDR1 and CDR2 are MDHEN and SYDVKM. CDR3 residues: CASARERVQFYEQYF. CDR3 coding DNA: TGTGCCAGCGCGAGGGAACGGGTTCAATTCTACGAGCAGTACTTC. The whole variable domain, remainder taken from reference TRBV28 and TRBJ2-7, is DVKVTQSSRYLVKRTGEKVFLECVQDMDHENMFWYRQDPGLGLRLIYFSYDVKMKEKGDIPEGYSVSREKKERFSLILESASTNQTSMYLCASARERVQFYEQYFGPGTRLTVT.

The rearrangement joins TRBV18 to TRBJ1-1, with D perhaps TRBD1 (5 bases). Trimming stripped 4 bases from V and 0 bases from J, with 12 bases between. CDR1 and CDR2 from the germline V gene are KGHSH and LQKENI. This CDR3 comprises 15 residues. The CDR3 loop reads CASSLGQGMNTEAFF. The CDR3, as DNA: TGTGCCAGCTCACTCGGTCAGGGTATGAACACTGAAGCTTTCTTT.

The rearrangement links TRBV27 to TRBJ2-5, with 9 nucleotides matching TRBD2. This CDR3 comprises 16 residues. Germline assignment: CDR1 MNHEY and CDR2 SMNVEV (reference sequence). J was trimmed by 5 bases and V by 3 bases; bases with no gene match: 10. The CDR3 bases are TGTGCCAGCAGTTTCTGGCGGGAGGGCCTACAGGAGACCCAGTACTTC. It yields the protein CASSFWREGLQETQYF.

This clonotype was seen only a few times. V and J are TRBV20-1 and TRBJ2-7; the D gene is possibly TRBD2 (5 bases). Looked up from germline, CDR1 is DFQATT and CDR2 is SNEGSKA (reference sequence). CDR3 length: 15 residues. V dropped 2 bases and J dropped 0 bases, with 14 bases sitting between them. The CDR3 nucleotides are TGCAGTGCTAGATTTGGGGAGTCTACCTCCTACGAGCAGTACTTC. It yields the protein CSARFGESTSYEQYF.

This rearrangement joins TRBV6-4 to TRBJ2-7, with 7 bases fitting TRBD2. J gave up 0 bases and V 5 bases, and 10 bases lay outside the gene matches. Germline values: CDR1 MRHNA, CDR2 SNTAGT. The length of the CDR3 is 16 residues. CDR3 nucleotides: TGTGCCAGCAGTCTCTTCTTTACTAGCGACTCCTACGAGCAGTACTTC. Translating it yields CASSLFFTSDSYEQYF.

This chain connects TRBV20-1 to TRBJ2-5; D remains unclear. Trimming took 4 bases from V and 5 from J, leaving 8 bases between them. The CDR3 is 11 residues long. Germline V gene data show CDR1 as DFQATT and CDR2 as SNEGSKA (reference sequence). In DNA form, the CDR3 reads TGCAGTGCTACCCATGGGGAGACCCAGTACTTC. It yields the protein CSATHGETQYF.

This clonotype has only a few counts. CDR3 in DNA: TGCGCCAGCAGCCAAGTAACAGGGCCAACTTACGAGCAGTACTTC. Translated: CASSQVTGPTYEQYF. The chain links TRBV4-1 to TRBJ2-7; D is perhaps TRBD1 (6 bases). Germline CDR1 is MGHRA and CDR2 is YSYEKL. CDR3 size: 15 residues. With 1 base removed from V and 4 bases from J, the gap between germline ends came to 14 bases.

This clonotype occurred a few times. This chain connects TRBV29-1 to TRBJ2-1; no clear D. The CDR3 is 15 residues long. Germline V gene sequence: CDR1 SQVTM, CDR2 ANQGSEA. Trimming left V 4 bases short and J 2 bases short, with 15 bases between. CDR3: CSVARGGGAYNEQFF. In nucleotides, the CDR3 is TGCAGCGTTGCCCGAGGCGGCGGAGCCTACAATGAGCAGTTCTTC.

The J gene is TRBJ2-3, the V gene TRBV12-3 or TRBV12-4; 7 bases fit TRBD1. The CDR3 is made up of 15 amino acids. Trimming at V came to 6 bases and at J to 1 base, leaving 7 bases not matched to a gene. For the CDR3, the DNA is TGTGCCAGCAGGACGGACAGGCGGGGCACAGATACGCAGTATTTT. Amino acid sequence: CASRTDRRGTDTQYF.

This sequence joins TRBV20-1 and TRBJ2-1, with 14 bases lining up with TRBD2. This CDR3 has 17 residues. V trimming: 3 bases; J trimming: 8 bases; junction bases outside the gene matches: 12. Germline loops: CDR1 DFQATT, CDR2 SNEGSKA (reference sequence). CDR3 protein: CSASSQTSGRALHEQFF. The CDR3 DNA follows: TGCAGTGCTAGTTCTCAGACTAGCGGGAGGGCCCTCCATGAGCAGTTCTTC.

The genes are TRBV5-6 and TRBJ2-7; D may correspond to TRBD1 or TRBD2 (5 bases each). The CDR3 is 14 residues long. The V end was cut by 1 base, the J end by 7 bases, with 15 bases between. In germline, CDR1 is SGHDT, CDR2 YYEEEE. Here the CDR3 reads CASSLWGSPLEQYF. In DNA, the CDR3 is TGTGCCAGCAGCTTGTGGGGGAGCCCTTTGGAGCAGTACTTC.